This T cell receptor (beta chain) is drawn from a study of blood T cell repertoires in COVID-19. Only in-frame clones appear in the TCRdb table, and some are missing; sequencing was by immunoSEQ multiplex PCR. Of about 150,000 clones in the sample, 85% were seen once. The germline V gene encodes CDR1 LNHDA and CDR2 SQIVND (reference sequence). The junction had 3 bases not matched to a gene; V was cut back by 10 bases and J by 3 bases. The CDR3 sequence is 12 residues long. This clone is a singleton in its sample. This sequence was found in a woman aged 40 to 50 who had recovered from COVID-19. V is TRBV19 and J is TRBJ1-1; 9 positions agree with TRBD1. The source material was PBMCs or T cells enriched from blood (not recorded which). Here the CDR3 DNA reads TGTGCCACAAACAGGGGGCACACTGAAGCTTTCTTT. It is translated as CATNRGHTEAFF.